The 9 T cell receptor beta chains in this list originate from one sample, sequenced in a study of T cell changes during pregnancy in multiple sclerosis. Sequencing used immunoSEQ multiplex PCR; TCRdb keeps in-frame clones, though not all of them. Altogether about 83,000 clones are present, roughly 95% being singletons, with the ten largest covering more than 1%. The sample here was peripheral blood, taken in the second trimester of pregnancy. Source of these receptors: a female donor with multiple sclerosis, enrolled in a pregnancy study.

The chain joins TRBV5-1 to TRBJ1-5; D gene unclear. Germline lookup yields CDR1 SGHRS and CDR2 YFSETQ. V was clipped by 0 bases and J by 0 bases, with 7 bases between them. The CDR3 totals 15 residues. The CDR3: CASSLAGNSNQPQHF. Here the CDR3 DNA reads TGCGCCAGCAGCTTGGCCGGGAATAGCAATCAGCCCCAGCATTTT.

The chain couples TRBV7-2 to TRBJ2-3, with 8 positions matching TRBD2. The CDR3 runs 16 residues. Germline-derived CDR1 and CDR2 are SGHTA and FQGNSA. The V gene end was trimmed by 4 bases and the J gene end by 2 bases; junction bases not matched to a gene: 8. The CDR3 sequence: CASSSKTSGITDTQYF. In nucleotides, the CDR3 is TGTGCCAGCAGCTCGAAAACTAGCGGAATCACAGATACGCAGTATTTT.

This clone has only one observation. J is TRBJ2-2 and V is TRBV14, with D possibly being TRBD2 (6 bases). From germline, CDR1 is SGHDN and CDR2 FVKESK. This CDR3 has 15 amino acids. V gave up 8 bases and J gave up 8 bases, with 21 bases separating them. DNA of the CDR3: TGTGCCAGCTCCCCTCGGTTCGGGGGTGCAGGGGAGCTGTTTTTT. Protein sequence: CASSPRFGGAGELFF.

The chain is built from TRBV27 and TRBJ2-1, with D possibly matching TRBD2 (7 bases). Germline values: CDR1 MNHEY, CDR2 SMNVEV (reference sequence). This CDR3 contains 14 residues. Trimming left V 0 bases short and J 7 bases short, with 10 bases between. This CDR3 is CASSLSQGGNEQFF. CDR3 nucleotide sequence: TGTGCCAGCAGTTTATCACAGGGAGGGAATGAGCAGTTCTTC.

The chain combines TRBV19 with TRBJ1-1; 7 bases line up with TRBD1. The CDR3 has 13 amino acids. J gave up 4 bases and V 7 bases, and 6 bases lay outside the gene matches. CDR1 and CDR2 from the germline V gene are LNHDA and SQIVND (reference sequence). CDR3: CASITGVGTEAFF. For the CDR3, the DNA is TGTGCCAGTATAACAGGGGTAGGCACTGAAGCTTTCTTT.

The rearrangement joins TRBV5-6 to TRBJ2-1; 8 bases are shared with TRBD1. The CDR3 is 14 amino acids. Trimming at V came to 3 bases and at J to 8 bases, leaving 7 bases not matched to a gene. Germline V gene lookup returns CDR1 SGHDT and CDR2 YYEEEE. The CDR3 DNA sequence: TGTGCCAGCAGCTCCCCCGGGACAGGCTATGAGCAGTTCTTC. The encoded protein is CASSSPGTGYEQFF. Full variable domain (outside the CDR3, taken from reference TRBV5-6 and TRBJ2-1): DAGVTQSPTHLIKTRGQQVTLRCSPKSGHDTVSWYQQALGQGPQFIFQYYEEEERQRGNFPDRFSGHQFPNYSSELNVNALLLGDSALYLCASSSPGTGYEQFFGPGTRLTVL.

The gene calls are TRBV6-6 and TRBJ2-1, with D tentatively TRBD1 (5 bases). CDR3 length: 14 residues. Germline-derived CDR1 and CDR2 are MNHNY and SVGAGI (reference sequence). Trimming shortened V by 3 bases and J by 8 bases, and 14 bases separated the two germline ends. This CDR3 is CASSYQGTSDEQFF. CDR3 nucleotides: TGTGCCAGCAGTTATCAGGGAACGAGTGATGAGCAGTTCTTC.

The rearrangement joins TRBV18 to TRBJ1-1, with 9 bases aligning to TRBD1. The length of the CDR3 is 16 residues. Germline assignment: CDR1 KGHSH and CDR2 LQKENI. Trimming removed 3 bases from V and 4 bases from J; junction bases left unmatched: 9. This CDR3 reads CASSPGKGQGGTEAFF. CDR3 coding DNA: TGTGCCAGCTCACCCGGGAAGGGACAGGGTGGCACTGAAGCTTTCTTT.

This clone was detected only once. CDR3 region: CASSHGLGGDEQFF. The CDR3 bases are TGTGCCAGCAGTCATGGACTAGGTGGGGATGAGCAGTTCTTC. This chain links TRBV6-4 with TRBJ2-1; 7 nucleotides agree with TRBD2. This CDR3 region has 14 residues. V was pared by 5 bases and J by 8 bases, with 9 bases of the junction left unmatched. The V gene's germline CDR1 is MRHNA and CDR2 SNTAGT.